This TCR beta chain is from a study of shared clonotypes between healthy human individuals. Study-wide context: The donor pool was made up of two women and three men aged 18 to 49. Three plates were used per donor for CD4 naive, three for CD4 memory, two for CD8 naive and one for CD8 memory. Study outcomes and limitations: Large sequencing depth failed to make sorted-subset sequencing complete, rarefaction showed.

This clone appeared a few times. The antigen remains unidentified. Donors were Caucasian adults residing in Nashville, Tennessee, USA. Method: immunoSEQ multiplex PCR; TCRdb's copy keeps in-frame clones and lacks some. This table holds 600,000 to 750,000 clones, approximately 72% found once. The sequence came from a woman in her thirties in good health. The sample was memory CD4+ T cells sorted from blood. Subset given: CD45RA-negative fraction.

Here the CDR3 reads CASSLRGQGEQYF. The CDR3 DNA follows: TGTGCCAGCAGCCTCAGGGGGCAAGGGGAGCAGTACTTC. This rearrangement joins TRBV11-3 to TRBJ2-7, with 8 bases matching TRBD1. The CDR3 length is 13 residues. Germline V gene sequence: CDR1 SGHNT, CDR2 YENEEA. Unmatched junction bases numbered 7, after V lost 5 bases and J lost 7 bases.